The 24 T cell receptor beta chains given below trace back to one sample, sequenced in a study of beta chain features in type 1 diabetes. The authors reverse transcribed all of the isolated RNA, so sequencing captured expressed TCRB transcripts. TCRdb's copy holds only in-frame clones and misses some; the assay was immunoSEQ multiplex PCR. The profile shows fewer than 650,000 clones, 15% to 17% of them singletons. The sample taken for sequencing was naive CD4+ T cells from blood. These receptors all come from a man aged 18 to 30 in good health.

The chain uses TRBV18 and TRBJ1-2, with D tentatively TRBD1 (6 bases). CDR1 is KGHSH, CDR2 LQKENI, per germline. The CDR3 sequence is 15 residues long. V was shortened by 3 bases and J by 3 bases, with 14 bases between the two germline ends. The CDR3 nucleotides are TGTGCCAGCTCACCGTCACAGGGTAACTACTATGGCTACACCTTC. Translated: CASSPSQGNYYGYTF. The full variable domain, rest sourced from reference TRBV18 and TRBJ1-2, is NAGVMQNPRHLVRRRGQEARLRCSPMKGHSHVYWYRQLPEEGLKFMVYLQKENIIDESGMPKERFSAEFPKEGPSILRIQQVVRGDSAAYFCASSPSQGNYYGYTFGSGTRLTVV.

This chain uses TRBV5-4 with TRBJ2-5; D remains unclear. This CDR3 comprises 15 residues. CDR1 and CDR2 (germline): SGHNT, YYREEE (reference sequence). With 0 bases removed from V and 5 bases from J, the gap between germline ends came to 14 bases. Here the CDR3 DNA reads TGTGCCAGCAGCTTGGGACTTAGGAATAAGGAGACCCAGTACTTC. Translated: CASSLGLRNKETQYF.

The genes are TRBV29-1 and TRBJ2-4; no clear D. V lost 4 bases to trimming and J lost 0 bases, with 13 bases between them. CDR1 and CDR2 from the germline V gene are SQVTM and ANQGSEA. This CDR3 has 15 amino acids. For the CDR3, the DNA is TGCAGCGTTGTGTCTCAGACTCTAGCCAAAAACATTCAGTACTTC. Its translation is CSVVSQTLAKNIQYF.

This chain connects TRBV5-1 to TRBJ2-2, with D maybe TRBD1 (7 bases). The CDR3 has 15 amino acids. Germline-derived CDR1 and CDR2 are SGHRS and YFSETQ. V was pared by 5 bases and J by 1 base, with 12 bases between. CDR3 nucleotides: TGCGCCAGCAGGCGGGACAGTCAGAACACCGGGGAGCTGTTTTTT. Translation: CASRRDSQNTGELFF.

J is TRBJ2-3 and V is TRBV7-3, with 11 bases aligning to TRBD2. There are 16 residues in the CDR3. The junction had 12 bases not matched to a gene; V was cut back by 5 bases and J by 8 bases. The germline V gene has CDR1 SGHTA and CDR2 FQGTGA. This CDR3 is CASSRETSGNGGTQYF. CDR3 sequence (DNA): TGTGCCAGCAGCAGAGAGACTAGCGGGAATGGTGGTACGCAGTATTTT.

This clone occurred a few times. V gene TRBV6-5 combines with J gene TRBJ2-3; D may be TRBD1 (6 bases). This CDR3 is built from 14 residues. Germline loops: CDR1 MNHEY, CDR2 SVGAGI. Trimming removed 6 bases from V and 6 bases from J, with 16 bases in between. CDR3 DNA sequence: TGTGCCAGCAGCTTATCCCTACAGGGCGATACGCAGTATTTT. Translation gives CASSLSLQGDTQYF.

There are a few counts of this clone. This chain joins TRBV13 and TRBJ2-5; 7 bases match TRBD1. The better agreement between TRBJ2-7 and the DNA end casts doubt on the J call. The CDR3 consists of 17 residues. Germline CDR1 reads PRHDT; CDR2 reads FYEKMQ (reference sequence). As DNA, the CDR3 is TGTGCCAGCAGCTCCCGACGCAGGGGGAAGGTAGGCTACGAGCAGTACTTC. It specifies CASSSRRRGKVGYEQYF.

A few counts support this clone. V gene TRBV19 combines with J gene TRBJ2-5; maybe TRBD1 (5 bases). Trimming removed 3 bases at V and 3 bases at J, with 11 bases between. The CDR3 loop spans 14 amino acids. Germline V gene sequence: CDR1 LNHDA, CDR2 SQIVND (reference sequence). The CDR3 spells CASSIRVLEETQYF. CDR3 coding DNA: TGTGCCAGTAGTATCAGGGTACTTGAAGAGACCCAGTACTTC.

This sequence joins TRBV7-2 and TRBJ2-7; D not certain. The CDR3 is 12 amino acids. The germline V gene encodes CDR1 SGHTA and CDR2 FQGNSA. Trimming took off 4 bases at V and 12 bases at J, with 16 bases between the two ends. The CDR3 spells CASSSSGAVPYF. In DNA form, the CDR3 reads TGTGCCAGCAGCTCTAGTGGCGCCGTGCCGTACTTC.

This clone has a handful of counts. The rearrangement uses TRBV7-2 and TRBJ2-7; 11 bases line up with TRBD2. V shed 3 bases, J shed 0 bases, and the junction held 4 bases outside the gene matches. Germline V gene lookup returns CDR1 SGHTA and CDR2 FQGNSA. CDR3 length: 16 amino acids. CDR3 loop: CASSLSLAGGSYEQYF. Written as DNA, the CDR3 is TGTGCCAGCAGCTTGAGTCTAGCGGGAGGCTCCTACGAGCAGTACTTC.

The chain carries TRBV28 and TRBJ2-6; maybe TRBD1 (6 bases). The V gene lost 4 bases and the J gene lost 1 base, with 17 bases spanning the gap. Germline CDR1 and CDR2: MDHEN and SYDVKM. This CDR3 is built from 18 residues. The CDR3 DNA sequence: TGTGCCAGCAGTTATCCCCGGACAGACCATTCTGGGGCCAACGTCCTGACTTTC. Encoded protein: CASSYPRTDHSGANVLTF.

This clone has more than one count but fewer than ten. The gene calls are TRBV29-1 and TRBJ2-7, with 8 bases lining up with TRBD1. V shed 7 bases and J 2 bases; nucleotides not matched to a gene: 10. CDR3 length: 14 amino acids. CDR1 is SQVTM, CDR2 ANQGSEA, per germline. CDR3 bases: TGCAGCGGGGTGGGGGACAGGCCCACCTACGAGCAGTACTTC. This codes for CSGVGDRPTYEQYF.

In its sample, this clone was seen a few times. The CDR3 loop reads CASSLLGESGEQYF. DNA for the CDR3: TGTGCCAGCAGTCTCCTCGGGGAGAGCGGCGAGCAGTACTTC. The chain carries TRBV28 and TRBJ2-7; D might be TRBD2 (5 bases). The V gene lost 5 bases and the J gene lost 6 bases, with 17 bases spanning the gap. The CDR3 length is 14 residues. Germline loops: CDR1 MDHEN, CDR2 SYDVKM.

This sequence joins TRBV7-3 and TRBJ2-2; tentatively, D is TRBD1 or TRBD2 (5 bases each). Germline loops: CDR1 SGHTA, CDR2 FQGTGA. V lost 1 base and J lost 3, with 12 bases in between. The CDR3 contains 16 residues. For the CDR3, the DNA is TGTGCCAGCAGCTTAAGTAGGGACCTATACACCGGGGAGCTGTTTTTT. Residues: CASSLSRDLYTGELFF.

This clone turned up a few times. The gene calls are TRBV9 and TRBJ2-5; 9 bases are a match to TRBD2. Trimming removed 0 bases from V and 1 base from J; junction bases left unmatched: 4. This CDR3 is 16 amino acids long. Germline V gene data show CDR1 as SGDLS and CDR2 as YYNGEE. CDR3 coding DNA: TGTGCCAGCAGCGTAGATCCAGCGGGGGGCCAAGAGACCCAGTACTTC. Translated: CASSVDPAGGQETQYF.

This clone was observed a few times. The rearrangement uses TRBV5-4 and TRBJ2-7; TRBD2 matches 9 bases. This CDR3 has 16 amino acids. CDR1 and CDR2 from the germline V gene are SGHNT and YYREEE (reference sequence). The ends lost 4 bases at V and 2 bases at J; junction bases unmatched: 10. This CDR3 reads CASSRGSAGGPYEQYF. The CDR3 bases are TGTGCCAGCAGCAGGGGGTCGGCGGGAGGGCCCTACGAGCAGTACTTC.

J is TRBJ2-7 and V is TRBV27, with 10 nucleotides matching TRBD2. The junction had 14 bases not matched to a gene; V was cut back by 2 bases and J by 4 bases. The CDR3 has 18 amino acids. Germline CDR1 reads MNHEY; CDR2 reads SMNVEV (reference sequence). In DNA, the CDR3 is TGTGCCAGCAGTTTAAAGCGGTCTAGCGGGAGTGGGGTTTACGAGCAGTACTTC. This sequence encodes CASSLKRSSGSGVYEQYF.

V usage is TRBV27 and J usage is TRBJ1-5, with 7 nucleotides matching TRBD1. Germline CDR1 is MNHEY and CDR2 is SMNVEV (reference sequence). This CDR3 contains 15 residues. V gave up 6 bases and J gave up 3 bases; unmatched junction bases: 8. CDR3 sequence (DNA): TGTGCCAGCAGCCTAGACAGGGTCACCAATCAGCCCCAGCATTTT. This encodes CASSLDRVTNQPQHF.

The chain is built from TRBV7-3 and TRBJ1-1; 7 bases agree with TRBD1. The CDR3 is made up of 15 amino acids. Looked up from germline, CDR1 is SGHTA and CDR2 is FQGTGA. V lost 0 bases to trimming and J lost 4 bases; unmatched junction nucleotides: 5. Here the CDR3 reads CASSLTGTAGTEAFF. The CDR3 nucleotides read TGTGCCAGCAGCTTAACCGGGACAGCGGGCACTGAAGCTTTCTTT.

With regard to this clone: Its ends do not fully match the called genes, so a read error is possible. The gene calls are TRBV7-2 and TRBJ2-5, with 8 bases lining up with TRBD2. CDR1 is SGHTA, CDR2 FQGNSA, per germline. This CDR3 comprises 12 residues. The DNA for the CDR3 is TGTGCCAGCAGCTTAGACGGGACTAGAGGTGACTTC. This encodes CASSLDGTRGDF.

The chain links TRBV2 to TRBJ2-7; the match to TRBD1 covers 7 bases. The V segment lost 6 bases and the J segment 3 bases; nucleotides outside the gene matches: 11. This CDR3 is built from 15 residues. CDR1 and CDR2 (germline): SNHLY, FYNNEI. This CDR3 is CASRPTGVVNYEQYF. As DNA, the CDR3 is TGTGCCAGCAGACCCACAGGGGTGGTTAACTACGAGCAGTACTTC.

There are a few counts of this clone. This chain links TRBV4-3 with TRBJ2-1, with a possible D match to TRBD1 (6 bases). The ends were cut back, 0 bases at V and 5 bases at J, with 11 bases in the middle. The CDR3 runs to 15 residues. Per the germline V gene, CDR1 is LGHNA and CDR2 is YSLEER. The CDR3 loop is CASSQDGWDNNEQFF. For the CDR3, the DNA is TGCGCCAGCAGCCAAGATGGTTGGGACAACAATGAGCAGTTCTTC.

Only a few counts were recorded for this clone. V usage is TRBV7-9 and J usage is TRBJ2-1; the match to TRBD1 covers 9 bases. Losses at the gene ends were 5 bases for V and 7 bases for J; bases not matched to a gene: 15. Germline V gene sequence: CDR1 SEHNR, CDR2 FQNEAQ (reference sequence). The CDR3 contains 17 residues. The CDR3: CASSVIQGARYWNEQFF. CDR3 DNA: TGTGCCAGCAGCGTCATACAGGGGGCTAGATATTGGAATGAGCAGTTCTTC.

This clone occurred a few times. V and J are TRBV7-6 and TRBJ2-5; no clear D gene. Germline CDR1 SGHVS, CDR2 FNYEAQ. The CDR3 runs to 12 residues. V lost 5 bases to trimming and J lost 1 base, with 5 bases between them. In DNA form, the CDR3 reads TGTGCCAGCAGCCTCCCCCAAGAGACCCAGTACTTC. As protein: CASSLPQETQYF.